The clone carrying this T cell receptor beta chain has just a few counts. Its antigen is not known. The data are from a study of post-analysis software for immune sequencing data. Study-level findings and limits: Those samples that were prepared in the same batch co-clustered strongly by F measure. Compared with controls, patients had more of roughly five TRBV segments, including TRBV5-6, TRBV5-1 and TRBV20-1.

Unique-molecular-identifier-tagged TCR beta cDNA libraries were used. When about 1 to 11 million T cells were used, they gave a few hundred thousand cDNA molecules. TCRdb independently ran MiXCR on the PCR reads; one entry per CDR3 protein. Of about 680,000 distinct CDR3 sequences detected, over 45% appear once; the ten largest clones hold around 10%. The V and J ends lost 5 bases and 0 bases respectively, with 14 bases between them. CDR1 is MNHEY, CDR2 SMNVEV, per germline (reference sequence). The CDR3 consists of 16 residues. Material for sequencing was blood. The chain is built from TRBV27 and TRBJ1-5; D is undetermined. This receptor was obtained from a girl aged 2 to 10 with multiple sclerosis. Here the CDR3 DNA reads TGTGCCAGCAGTCAACGTGCCACCTATAGCAATCAGCCCCAGCATTTT. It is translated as CASSQRATYSNQPQHF.